This T cell receptor beta chain stems from a study of human T cells and chemical hapten exposure (dated by TCRdb to about 2021). Looking at the study overall: For sensitization, 2% DPC in acetone was applied to a roughly 2 cm by roughly 2 cm area of upper inner arm skin. Throughout the study period of roughly 24 weeks, patients also received therapeutic DPC doses to the scalp every week. Patch testing on the upper back used Finn chambers containing 0.01% DPC, with scoring done after 6 days according to International Contact Dermatitis Research Group standards. Alopecia areata with under or over 50% scalp involvement, alopecia totalis and alopecia universalis were represented in the patient cohort, which was mostly female. Libraries were combined into a pool for sequencing, and differences in TCR yield between samples came mainly from small differences in library volumes within the pool. In alopecia patients, the study followed how the peripheral blood TCR repertoire changed in vivo over primary and secondary sensitization to diphenylcyclopropenone (DPC), a hapten. Blood samples were taken from patients before sensitization (week 0) and then at 2, 6 and about 24 weeks after DPC sensitization. For TCR sequencing, blood came from 25 to 35 alopecia patients at anywhere from one to four time points (pre-sensitization, 2, 6 and 24 weeks).

Notes on this clonotype: The antigen it recognizes is unknown. Base qualities were left out, and no much larger clone turns up one base away.

Receptor amplification or capture employed RACE. The instrument was a NextSeq 500. Library preparation attached unique molecular identifiers to individual cDNA molecules for quantitative, reproducible TCR counting. Each blood RNA sample was used to sequence both TCR alpha and TCR beta chains. Per the authors' processing: Samples had a median of approximately 93,000 TCRs, with a range from about 23,224 to 750,000. V, J and CDR3 annotation of the TCR reads was carried out using the Decombinator software suite. To make PS versus PT1 abundance plots, every sample was subsampled to the same number of TCRs (28,000). Expanded TCRs were defined as absent before sensitization and observed at least eight times at the 2-week time point. The public reads were reprocessed in TCRdb via fastp at Q25 and MiXCR, keeping in-frame beta chains. Rows with a matching CDR3 protein are joined into one entry that keeps the most common DNA and genes. It is TCRdb's table, rather than the study itself, that gives the V and J calls and clone size. In all, the sample holds over 45,000 distinct CDR3 sequences, and over 7.5% of those were seen once. The ten largest clones represent about an eighth of the sample.

The V end gives up 4 bases and the J end 5 bases, leaving 3 bases in the junction not matched to a gene. Counted from cysteine to phenylalanine, this CDR3 has 14 amino acids. Of the read, only the CDR3 DNA is kept; its 42 bases are in frame from base 1. The sample's time point, from its label and the paper: patch test 1, 2 weeks after DPC sensitization. The sample's treatment or condition label, decoded: therapeutic diphenylcyclopropenone sensitization with weekly scalp DPC. Blood at each patch-test visit was drawn before the patch test was applied. Eligible patients were aged 18 to 70, diagnosed with alopecia, deemed suitable for DPC therapy, and excluded if pregnant. Total RNA was extracted from unfractionated whole blood collected in Tempus Blood RNA tubes. Summary of the overall study and its limitations: After repeated subsampling, changes were observed in the strength of the expansion versus patch-test correlation and in the threshold at which the correlation became significant. Because all patients had alopecia, a presumed autoimmune disease, the immune response of the patients might differ from that of healthy individuals. No change with DPC sensitization was found in the number of TCRs above 1 in 1000 frequency, and no evidence of global repertoire structure alterations was found. Patch test score was positively correlated with the number of PT1 expanded TCRs, with significance at thresholds 8, 16 and 32 but not at 4. Significantly more large CDR3 similarity clusters were formed by expanded TCRs than by pre-sensitization or healthy control sets, consistent with antigen-driven responses.

The chain couples TRBV12-3 or TRBV12-4 to TRBJ2-1; TRBD1 agrees with 9 junctional bases. This receptor was identified in a middle-aged woman with alopecia areata. Some clones in this sample may be carry-over from other donors' samples. The sequencing used whole blood, collected in connection with sensitization to the hapten diphenylcyclopropenone (DPC). CDR3 protein: CASSSWDRDNEQFF. In nucleotides, the sequence is TGTGCCAGCAGTTCTTGGGACAGGGACAATGAGCAGTTCTTC.